This TCR beta chain comes out of a study of T cells after yellow fever vaccination. Study-level information: Preparation of fractions with low cell numbers was performed using SMART-Seq v4 Ultra Low Input.

The CDR3 is made up of 18 amino acids. Germline-derived CDR1 and CDR2 are SGHRS and YFSETQ. V lost 6 bases to trimming and J lost 11 bases, with 35 bases between them. Universal primer sites and UMIs were introduced during 5'RACE template-switching synthesis of TCR cDNA. TCRdb recomputed calls from the 5' RACE reads with MiXCR, one row per CDR3 protein. The table has 200,000 to 250,000 distinct CDR3 sequences, approximately 3% seen once. The sequencing used CD4+ T cells sorted from PBMCs, collected 10 days after the yellow fever booster vaccination. The TCR sequence derives from a man aged 18-30 years who received the YFV17D yellow fever vaccine. This chain connects TRBV5-1 to TRBJ1-1, with D tentatively TRBD1 (6 bases). The CDR3 coding sequence is TGCGCCAGCATGCGAGGGGGTTATTTCAGGGCCGCTGAAGCTTTGGCTTTCTTT. It yields the protein CASMRGGYFRAAEALAFF.